Following are 6 T cell receptor beta chains from one sample sequenced in a study of CD8 T cells in ankylosing spondylitis. Study-level findings and limits: Ankylosing spondylitis blood seemed to carry a telltale TCR beta motif made of eight highly homologous variants.

Their target antigens are unknown. TCRdb re-derived calls from the 5' RACE reads in MiXCR, one entry per CDR3 protein. The sample lists some 840,000 distinct CDR3 sequences; approximately 12% were seen once. Sequencing was performed on blood, either unsorted or a sorted T cell fraction (not recorded which). The receptors here all came from a male donor with ankylosing spondylitis.

On this clonotype itself: One junction end does not reproduce the germline sequence, and a read error may be involved. The J gene is TRBJ2-1, the V gene TRBV20-1, with 9 bases aligning to TRBD2. Germline V gene lookup returns CDR1 DFQATT and CDR2 SNEGSKA (reference sequence). The CDR3 totals 12 residues. The CDR3 sequence: CSARDPLGLATF. The CDR3 DNA is TGCAGTGCTAGAGATCCTCTGGGACTAGCCACCTTC.

At least ten counts were recorded for this clonotype. The rearrangement links TRBV25-1 to TRBJ1-6; 7 bases fit TRBD1. Germline-derived CDR1 and CDR2 are MGHDK and SYGVNS. J gave up 10 bases and V 1 base, and 10 bases lay outside the gene matches. This CDR3 is built from 16 residues. The CDR3 sequence: CASSESKTGRGSPLHF. The CDR3 DNA reads TGTGCCAGCAGTGAATCCAAGACAGGGCGCGGCTCACCCCTCCACTTT.

This clonotype was recorded a few times. The chain joins TRBV9 to TRBJ1-2; a weak D match, TRBD1 (6 bases). This CDR3 is 16 amino acids long. V was cut by 0 bases and J by 4 bases, with 16 bases left in between. The germline gives CDR1 SGDLS, CDR2 YYNGEE. The CDR3 sequence: CASSVGGGGLVYGYTF. The DNA for the CDR3 is TGTGCCAGCAGCGTAGGTGGGGGGGGCCTGGTCTATGGCTACACCTTC. The whole variable domain, remainder taken from reference TRBV9 and TRBJ1-2, is DSGVTQTPKHLITATGQRVTLRCSPRSGDLSVYWYQQSLDQGLQFLIQYYNGEERAKGNILERFSAQQFPDLHSELNLSSLELGDSALYFCASSVGGGGLVYGYTFGSGTRLTVV.

This clonotype was detected ten times or more. The rearrangement links TRBV6-6 to TRBJ2-5; D gene ambiguous. The CDR3 contains 13 residues. Germline CDR1 MNHNY, CDR2 SVGAGI (reference sequence). V was trimmed by 4 bases and J by 2 bases, leaving 8 bases between them. The CDR3 protein is CASSSHQQETQYF. CDR3 in DNA: TGTGCCAGCAGTTCCCATCAACAAGAGACCCAGTACTTC.

This clonotype was observed many times. The chain uses TRBV28 and TRBJ2-4, with 11 bases aligning to TRBD2. The germline V gene has CDR1 MDHEN and CDR2 SYDVKM. The CDR3 consists of 17 residues. V shed 2 bases and J 9 bases; nucleotides not matched to a gene: 12. The CDR3 DNA reads as TGTGCCAGCAGTTTACCACTAGCGGGAGAAGGGGATACCATTCAGTACTTC. Protein: CASSLPLAGEGDTIQYF.

This clonotype was detected once. A much larger clone lies a single base off, so this may be a read error. The chain links TRBV29-1 to TRBJ2-1; D gene ambiguous. Per germline, CDR1 SQVTM and CDR2 ANQGSEA. The CDR3 spans 12 residues. Between the trimmed V and J ends, which lost 1 base and 5 bases, there was a span of 6 bases. The CDR3 DNA reads as TGCAGCGTTGAAGGTCGGGACAATGAGCAGTTCTTC. It is translated as CSVEGRDNEQFF.